This entry lists 9 T cell receptor beta chains sequenced from one sample in a study of T cells in Graves' hyperthyroidism and ophthalmopathy. It was RNA transcripts that yielded the amplified TCR beta CDR3 regions. An initial round of RT-PCR targeting the TCR CDR3 relied on the HTBI primer set. TCRdb independently ran MiXCR on the multiplex PCR reads; one entry per CDR3 protein. The table has 750,000 to 900,000 distinct CDR3 sequences, around 39% seen once. The sample taken for sequencing was blood. The receptors originated from a man aged 18 to 35 with Graves' hyperthyroidism.

This clonotype was counted ten times or more. V and J are TRBV7-9 and TRBJ1-2; maybe TRBD1 (6 bases). Germline CDR1 is SEHNR and CDR2 is FQNEAQ (reference sequence). Trimming took 6 bases from V and 8 from J, leaving 16 bases between them. The CDR3 length is 13 residues. The CDR3 bases are TGTGCCAGCAGTCCTGACAGGATCGGAGGCTACACCTTC. Protein: CASSPDRIGGYTF.

This clonotype was detected many times. The CDR3 coding sequence is TGTGCCAGCAGCACCACAGGGGGCCGCGAGCAGTACTTC. Its protein product is CASSTTGGREQYF. The V call is TRBV7-3, the J call TRBJ2-7; 9 nucleotides match TRBD1. This CDR3 is 13 amino acids long. The V gene end was trimmed by 5 bases and the J gene end by 6 bases; junction bases not matched to a gene: 5. Germline CDR1 is SGHTA and CDR2 is FQGTGA.

The chain employs TRBV29-1 and TRBJ1-2, with 8 bases matching TRBD1. The CDR3 length is 15 residues. In germline, CDR1 is SQVTM, CDR2 ANQGSEA. Trimming took 7 bases from V and 5 from J; bases not matched to a gene: 15. The CDR3 region has the DNA TGCAGCGCTGACCCTTCCGGGACAGGTTATTATGGCTACACCTTC. This gives the protein CSADPSGTGYYGYTF.

The chain employs TRBV6-5 and TRBJ2-5, with D tentatively TRBD1 (6 bases). CDR1 is MNHEY, CDR2 SVGAGI, per germline. V lost 2 bases, J lost 2 bases, and 12 bases lay in between. The CDR3 is 15 amino acids. CDR3 in amino acids: CASSYGARGQETQYF. The CDR3 DNA follows: TGTGCCAGCAGTTACGGAGCGAGGGGGCAAGAGACCCAGTACTTC.

As regards this clonotype: Being one base from a much bigger clone, this may be a read error. The CDR3 is CANSLGTGRREQYF. CDR3 in DNA: TGTGCCAACAGCTTAGGGACAGGCCGGCGCGAGCAGTACTTC. The chain joins TRBV7-2 to TRBJ2-7; 8 bases align to TRBD1. Germline CDR1 SGHTA, CDR2 FQGNSA. The CDR3 totals 14 residues.

This chain joins TRBV7-8 and TRBJ2-7; D possibly uses TRBD1 or TRBD2 (7 bases each). Deletions cut 4 bases from V and 6 bases from J, with 16 bases between. CDR1 and CDR2 (germline): SGHVS, FQNEAQ. The CDR3 sequence is 14 residues long. The CDR3 here is CASSSTGRGGEQYF. The CDR3 DNA follows: TGTGCCAGCAGCTCGACAGGGAGGGGTGGCGAGCAGTACTTC.

V usage is TRBV20-1 and J usage is TRBJ2-7; no definite D call. V was cut by 3 bases and J by 4 bases, with 16 bases left in between. This CDR3 has 14 residues. Germline V CDR1 and CDR2: DFQATT, SNEGSKA (reference sequence). This CDR3 is CSASRTPVPYEQYF. CDR3 bases: TGCAGTGCTAGTCGGACCCCCGTCCCTTACGAGCAGTACTTC.

This clonotype was observed many times. This chain links TRBV10-3 with TRBJ1-5; maybe TRBD1 (5 bases). CDR3 size: 14 residues. The V end lost 9 bases, the J end lost 5 bases, and 17 bases lay between the germline ends. Germline lookup yields CDR1 ENHRY and CDR2 SYGVKD. The CDR3 region has the DNA TGTGCCATTCCCGACAGCCCGGGGCATCAGCCCCAGCATTTT. This encodes CAIPDSPGHQPQHF.

V is TRBV25-1 and J is TRBJ1-2; 8 bases line up with TRBD1. The CDR3 runs 14 residues. Germline assignment: CDR1 MGHDK and CDR2 SYGVNS. Unmatched junction bases numbered 9, after V lost 4 bases and J lost 8 bases. CDR3 DNA: TGTGCCAGCAGTGCGGGGGCAGGGGGCGAGGGCTACACCTTC. It translates to CASSAGAGGEGYTF.